This T cell receptor beta chain came from a study of T cell repertoires in cytomegalovirus infection. At the level of the study: Both CMV infection and a matching HLA type were indicated by public TCR beta signatures.

In this sample, this clonotype turned up a few times. TCRdb called the reads again in MiXCR, with one record for every CDR3 protein. The sample records 300,000 or so distinct CDR3 sequences, roughly 24% being singletons. Sequenced material: PBMCs. The source of this sequence is a human donor in good health (CMV status not recorded). Some clones in this sample may be carry-over from other donors' samples.

The DNA of the CDR3 is TGTGCCACCAGCAGATACAGGTCTTCAGATACGCAGTATTTT. Amino acid sequence: CATSRYRSSDTQYF. The rearrangement links TRBV15 to TRBJ2-3; possible D gene TRBD1, 5 bases. The germline V and J ends were trimmed by 2 bases and 4 bases, with 10 bases remaining between them. Germline V gene data show CDR1 as LNHNV and CDR2 as YYDKDF (reference sequence). The CDR3 totals 14 residues.